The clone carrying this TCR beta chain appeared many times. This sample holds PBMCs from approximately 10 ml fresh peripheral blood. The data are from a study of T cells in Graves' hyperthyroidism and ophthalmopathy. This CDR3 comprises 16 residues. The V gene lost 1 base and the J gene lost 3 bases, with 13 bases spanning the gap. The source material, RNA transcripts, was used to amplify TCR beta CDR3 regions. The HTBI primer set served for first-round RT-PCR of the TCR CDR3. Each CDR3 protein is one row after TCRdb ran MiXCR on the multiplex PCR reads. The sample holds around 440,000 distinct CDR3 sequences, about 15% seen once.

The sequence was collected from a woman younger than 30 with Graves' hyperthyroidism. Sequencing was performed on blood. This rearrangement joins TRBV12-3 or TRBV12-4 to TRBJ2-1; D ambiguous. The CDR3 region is CASSLGQRDNYNEQFF. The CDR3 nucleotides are TGTGCCAGCAGTTTAGGTCAGCGAGACAACTACAATGAGCAGTTCTTC.